This T cell receptor (beta chain) was identified during a study of blood T cell repertoires in COVID-19. The ends lost 4 bases at V and 6 bases at J; junction bases unmatched: 6. Per the germline V gene, CDR1 is SGHRS and CDR2 is YFSETQ. The CDR3 totals 15 residues. Assay: immunoSEQ multiplex PCR; the TCRdb copy retains only in-frame clones and omits some. Of about 260,000 clones in the sample, about 90% were seen once. This sequence joins TRBV5-1 and TRBJ2-3; TRBD2 matches 12 bases. The TCR was taken from a woman aged 45 to 65 who had recovered from COVID-19. What was sequenced was peripheral blood. The CDR3 DNA follows: TGCGCCAGCAGCCTCTGGACTAGCGGGGCCGATACGCAGTATTTT. Amino acid sequence: CASSLWTSGADTQYF.